This TCR beta chain was sequenced for a study of cytomegalovirus exposure and HLA in healthy donors. For the study at large: Genotyping of roughly 400 donors showed that about 83% belonged to the Caucasian-associated ancestry cluster. Overall study results and limits: Researchers reported that three CMV-associated chains were confirmed in vitro as CMV antigen-specific.

To note about this clone: The antigen is unknown.

Primers: 60 Vbeta forward and 13 Jbeta reverse. Sequencing was performed with immunoSEQ multiplex PCR; in TCRdb, only in-frame clones are kept and a portion is missing. The table records 150,000 to 200,000 clones, roughly 86% of them present only once. This CDR3 is 15 amino acids long. Germline V gives CDR1 SEHNR, CDR2 FQNEAQ (reference sequence). J gave up 6 bases and V 5 bases, and 8 bases lay outside the gene matches. This TCR came from a girl between 5 and 17 years old in good health and CMV-seropositive. V gene TRBV7-9 combines with J gene TRBJ1-2; 11 bases are shared with TRBD1. Sequences were obtained from PBMCs. The CDR3: CASSPMRTGGDGYTF. CDR3 bases: TGTGCCAGCAGCCCCATGAGGACAGGGGGCGATGGCTACACCTTC.